A single sample gave rise to the 15 T cell receptor beta chains below, sequenced in a study of cytomegalovirus exposure and HLA in healthy donors. In the PCR, 60 Vbeta and 13 Jbeta primers were used. Generated by immunoSEQ multiplex PCR, the TCRdb table keeps only in-frame clones and is missing some. Across over 35,000 clones, the top ten clones capture less than 2% of the sample. Material for sequencing was PBMCs. These TCRs come from a woman under 40 in good health and CMV-seronegative.

The CDR3 coding sequence is TGTGCCAGTAGTGAGGGGACAGGGGGTCGCTATGGCTACACCTTC. Protein sequence: CASSEGTGGRYGYTF. This chain links TRBV19 with TRBJ1-2, with 11 nucleotides matching TRBD1. The CDR3 runs 15 residues. Unmatched junction bases numbered 6, after V lost 5 bases and J lost 4 bases. Germline CDR1 LNHDA, CDR2 SQIVND (reference sequence). Combining the CDR3 with reference TRBV19 and TRBJ1-2 gives the whole variable domain DGGITQSPKYLFRKEGQNVTLSCEQNLNHDAMYWYRQDPGQGLRLIYYSQIVNDFQKGDIAEGYSVSREKKESFPLTVTSAQKNPTAFYLCASSEGTGGRYGYTFGSGTRLTVV.

This sequence joins TRBV19 and TRBJ1-1; no clear D. CDR1 is LNHDA, CDR2 SQIVND, per germline (reference sequence). The length of the CDR3 is 11 residues. V was clipped by 7 bases and J by 6 bases, with 9 bases between them. CDR3: CASKSRAEAFF. CDR3 bases: TGTGCCAGTAAAAGTCGGGCTGAAGCTTTCTTT. Full variable domain (outside the CDR3, taken from reference TRBV19 and TRBJ1-1): DGGITQSPKYLFRKEGQNVTLSCEQNLNHDAMYWYRQDPGQGLRLIYYSQIVNDFQKGDIAEGYSVSREKKESFPLTVTSAQKNPTAFYLCASKSRAEAFFGQGTRLTVV.

The chain uses TRBV18 and TRBJ2-7, with D possibly matching TRBD2 (6 bases). The V end lost 5 bases, the J end lost 2 bases, and 10 bases lay between the germline ends. Germline V gene lookup returns CDR1 KGHSH and CDR2 LQKENI. CDR3 length: 13 residues. CDR3 sequence: CASSTLAAYEQYF. As DNA, the CDR3 is TGTGCCAGCTCAACACTAGCCGCCTACGAGCAGTACTTC.

In regard to this clone: The junction differs from germline at one of its ends, possibly a read error. The chain employs TRBV4-1 and TRBJ2-1; 7 nucleotides align to TRBD2. Looked up from germline, CDR1 is MGHRA and CDR2 is YSYEKL. The CDR3 is 12 residues long. In nucleotides, the CDR3 is TGCGCCAGCAGCCAAGTAGGGAGGGAGCGGTTCTTC. Residues: CASSQVGRERFF.

The V call is TRBV4-2, the J call TRBJ2-2; TRBD2 matches at 8 bases. Germline CDR1 is LGHNA and CDR2 is YNFKEQ. The junction had 9 bases not matched to a gene; V was cut back by 4 bases and J by 2 bases. The CDR3 loop spans 17 amino acids. CDR3 amino acids: CASSLPGGRSNTGELFF. Written as DNA, the CDR3 is TGTGCCAGCAGCCTCCCGGGGGGGAGGTCCAACACCGGGGAGCTGTTTTTT.

The chain links TRBV5-6 to TRBJ1-2; no firm D call. The V end was cut by 5 bases, the J end by 5 bases, with 13 bases between. Germline CDR1 reads SGHDT; CDR2 reads YYEEEE. CDR3 length: 13 residues. This CDR3 is CASSGTVLYGYTF. CDR3 sequence (DNA): TGTGCCAGCAGTGGTACAGTCCTATATGGCTACACCTTC. Combining the CDR3 with reference TRBV5-6 and TRBJ1-2 gives the whole variable domain DAGVTQSPTHLIKTRGQQVTLRCSPKSGHDTVSWYQQALGQGPQFIFQYYEEEERQRGNFPDRFSGHQFPNYSSELNVNALLLGDSALYLCASSGTVLYGYTFGSGTRLTVV.

The chain uses TRBV5-5 and TRBJ1-1; 7 bases agree with TRBD1. The ends lost 4 bases at V and 6 bases at J; junction bases unmatched: 9. The germline V gene has CDR1 SGHKS and CDR2 YYEKEE (reference sequence). This CDR3 contains 14 residues. This CDR3 is CASSTHDRAPEAFF. The CDR3 region has the DNA TGTGCCAGCAGCACACATGACAGGGCCCCTGAAGCTTTCTTT. Full variable domain (remainder filled in from reference TRBV5-5 and TRBJ1-1): DAGVTQSPTHLIKTRGQQVTLRCSPISGHKSVSWYQQVLGQGPQFIFQYYEKEERGRGNFPDRFSARQFPNYSSELNVNALLLGDSALYLCASSTHDRAPEAFFGQGTRLTVV.

The CDR3 is CSVATNTEAFF. Written as DNA, the CDR3 is TGCAGCGTCGCAACAAACACTGAAGCTTTCTTT. The chain combines TRBV29-1 with TRBJ1-1; D unresolved. Germline V lookup: CDR1 SQVTM, CDR2 ANQGSEA. This CDR3 is 11 amino acids long. V was shortened by 6 bases and J by 2 bases, with 7 bases between the two germline ends.

The chain is built from TRBV27 and TRBJ2-7; D is uncertain. The ends were cut back, 5 bases at V and 7 bases at J, with 15 bases in the middle. Germline V gene sequence: CDR1 MNHEY, CDR2 SMNVEV (reference sequence). The CDR3 sequence is 13 residues long. The chain's CDR3 is CASSPGSTSEQYF. Written as DNA, the CDR3 is TGTGCCAGCAGTCCCGGGTCTACGTCAGAGCAGTACTTC.

The rearrangement joins TRBV14 to TRBJ1-2; D is unclear. CDR3 length equals 13 residues. Germline-derived CDR1 and CDR2 are SGHDN and FVKESK. Between the trimmed V and J ends, which lost 8 bases and 5 bases, there was a span of 15 bases. In nucleotides, the CDR3 is TGTGCCAGCGGTGAGTACCGAGTTTATGGCTACACCTTC. As protein: CASGEYRVYGYTF.

The CDR3 protein is CAWSLRLAAISYEQYF. CDR3 sequence (DNA): TGTGCCTGGAGTTTAAGACTAGCGGCCATCTCCTACGAGCAGTACTTC. The chain has TRBV30 and TRBJ2-7; 9 bases line up with TRBD2. J gave up 0 bases and V 2 bases, and 8 bases lay outside the gene matches. Germline CDR1 reads GTSNPN; CDR2 reads SVGIG (reference sequence). The CDR3 covers 16 residues.

The chain uses TRBV28 and TRBJ2-1, with 13 nucleotides matching TRBD2. CDR1 and CDR2 from the germline V gene are MDHEN and SYDVKM. This CDR3 is 15 amino acids long. Germline trimming cut 8 bases from V and 5 bases from J; bases unmatched to any gene: 6. CDR3 sequence reads: CASHVTSGRDNEQFF. DNA for the CDR3: TGTGCCAGCCATGTCACTAGCGGGAGGGACAATGAGCAGTTCTTC.

The genes are TRBV28 and TRBJ2-7; 7 positions agree with TRBD2. This CDR3 has 13 amino acids. The ends lost 8 bases at V and 0 bases at J; junction bases unmatched: 4. Germline V gene lookup returns CDR1 MDHEN and CDR2 SYDVKM. CDR3 nucleotides: TGTGCCAGCCGATGGGGGGGCTCCTACGAGCAGTACTTC. It codes for CASRWGGSYEQYF.

V usage is TRBV11-3 and J usage is TRBJ1-1; possibly TRBD1 for D (6 bases). This CDR3 has 14 residues. Germline-derived CDR1 and CDR2 are SGHNT and YENEEA. DNA for the CDR3: TGTGCTTGTCGGGGGGCCCTTGGTAGGGCTGAAGCTTTCTTT. Its protein product is CACRGALGRAEAFF.

V gene TRBV25-1 combines with J gene TRBJ2-2; possibly TRBD2 for D (5 bases). Deletions cut 0 bases from V and 2 bases from J, with 7 bases between. The V gene's germline CDR1 is MGHDK and CDR2 SYGVNS. The CDR3 consists of 15 residues. The CDR3 bases are TGTGCCAGCAGTGAATATTCGGGAAACACCGGGGAGCTGTTTTTT. Protein: CASSEYSGNTGELFF.